This T cell receptor beta chain emerged from a study of T cells in Graves' hyperthyroidism and ophthalmopathy. Study-level findings and limits: Blood samples included most of the expanded thyroid clonotypes exceeding 0.001.

This clonotype was counted at least ten times. Its antigen is as yet unknown. Authors of the study amplified TCR beta CDR3 regions from RNA transcripts. The HTBI primer set served for first-round RT-PCR of the TCR CDR3. Via MiXCR, TCRdb re-called the multiplex PCR reads, giving one row per CDR3 protein. The sample carries around 180,000 distinct CDR3 sequences, 17% recorded once. The germline V gene encodes CDR1 SNHLY and CDR2 FYNNEI. The CDR3 is made up of 12 amino acids. V was clipped by 7 bases and J by 2 bases, with 9 bases between them. V usage is TRBV2 and J usage is TRBJ2-7; D is uncertain. The sample was blood. This sequence was found in a woman between 45 and 60 years old with Graves' hyperthyroidism. CDR3 sequence reads: CASTLGPYEQYF. In nucleotides, the CDR3 is TGTGCCAGCACCCTTGGGCCCTACGAGCAGTACTTC. Filled out from reference TRBV2 and TRBJ2-7, the complete variable domain reads EPEVTQTPSHQVTQMGQEVILRCVPISNHLYFYWYRQILGQKVEFLVSFYNNEISEKSEIFDDQFSVERPDGSNFTLKIRSTKLEDSAMYFCASTLGPYEQYFGPGTRLTVT.